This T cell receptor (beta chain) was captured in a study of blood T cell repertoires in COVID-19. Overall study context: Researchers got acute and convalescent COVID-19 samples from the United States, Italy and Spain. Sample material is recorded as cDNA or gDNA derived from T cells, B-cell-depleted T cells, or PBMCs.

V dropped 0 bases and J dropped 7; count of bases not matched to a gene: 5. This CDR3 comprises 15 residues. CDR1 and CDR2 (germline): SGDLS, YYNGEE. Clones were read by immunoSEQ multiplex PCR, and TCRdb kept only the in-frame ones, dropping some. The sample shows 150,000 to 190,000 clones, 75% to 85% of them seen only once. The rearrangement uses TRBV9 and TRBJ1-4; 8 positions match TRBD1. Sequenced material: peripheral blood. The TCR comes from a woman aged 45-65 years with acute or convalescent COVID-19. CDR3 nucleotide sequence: TGTGCCAGCAGCGTAGGGGCAGGGGGCGGTGAAAAACTGTTTTTT. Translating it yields CASSVGAGGGEKLFF.